This T cell receptor (beta chain) comes out of a study of T cells after yellow fever vaccination. Overall study findings and caveats: The presence of abundant clonotypes contaminating from the bulk population was possible in FACS-sorted repertoires. A large majority of primary-vaccination clones showed up again after the booster (roughly 96% CD4, roughly 91% CD8). Overlap between CD4 and CD8 compartments was detected for a small share of clonotypes.

Looked up from germline, CDR1 is MRHNA and CDR2 is SNTAGT. This CDR3 has 15 residues. V shed 7 bases and J shed 1 base, with 16 bases lying between them. A 5'RACE template-switching step, the method used to make TCR cDNA, added a universal primer site and UMIs. From the 5' RACE reads, TCRdb called clonotypes with MiXCR, one entry per CDR3 protein. The sample shows 95,000 to 150,000 distinct CDR3 sequences, roughly 10% of them seen only once. This clonotype was picked up a small number of times. Its matching antigen is unknown. The receptor comes from a man between 18 and 29 years old who received the YFV17D yellow fever vaccine. Material: CD8+ T cells sorted from PBMCs, obtained on the day of the yellow fever booster vaccination. The chain uses TRBV6-4 and TRBJ1-1; D is ambiguous. CDR3 DNA sequence: TGTGCCAGCACCAGAGCGGGCACCGAGAACACTGAAGCTTTCTTT. This codes for CASTRAGTENTEAFF.